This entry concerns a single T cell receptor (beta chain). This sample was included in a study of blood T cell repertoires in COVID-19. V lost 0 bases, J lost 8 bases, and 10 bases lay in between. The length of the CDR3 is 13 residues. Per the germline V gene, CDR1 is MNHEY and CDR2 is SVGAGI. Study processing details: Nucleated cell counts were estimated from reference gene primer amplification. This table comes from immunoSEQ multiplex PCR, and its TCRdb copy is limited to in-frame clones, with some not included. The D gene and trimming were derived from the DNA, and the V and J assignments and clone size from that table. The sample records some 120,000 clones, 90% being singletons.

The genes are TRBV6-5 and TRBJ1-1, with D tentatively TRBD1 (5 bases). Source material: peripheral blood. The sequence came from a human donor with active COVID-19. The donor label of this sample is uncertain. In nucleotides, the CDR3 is TGTGCCAGCAGTTACTCGCGGGGGGTCGAAGCTTTCTTT. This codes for CASSYSRGVEAFF.